Presented here are 3 T cell receptor beta chains from one specimen sequenced in a study of siplizumab effects on memory and regulatory T cells. Sequencing was performed with immunoSEQ multiplex PCR; in TCRdb, only in-frame clones are kept and a portion is missing. Among tens of thousands of clones listed, under 98% were seen once. Sample: naive CD4+ T cells sorted from blood. The receptors were gathered from a human donor in good health.

CDR3: CASSPQGTGVLNEKLFF. Here the CDR3 DNA reads TGCGCCAGCAGCCCCCAGGGGACAGGGGTCTTGAATGAAAAACTGTTTTTT. The chain uses TRBV5-1 and TRBJ1-4, with TRBD1 identical over 10 bases. J gave up 5 bases and V 4 bases, and 11 bases lay outside the gene matches. Germline CDR1 and CDR2: SGHRS and YFSETQ. CDR3 length equals 17 residues.

The chain carries TRBV5-1 and TRBJ1-2, with 9 bases identical to TRBD1. Per the germline V gene, CDR1 is SGHRS and CDR2 is YFSETQ. Trimming at V came to 4 bases and at J to 4 bases, leaving 5 bases not matched to a gene. The CDR3 extends over 14 amino acids. CDR3 coding DNA: TGCGCCAGCAGCCCTGGGACAGGGATCTATGGCTACACCTTC. It encodes CASSPGTGIYGYTF.

This chain uses TRBV4-2 with TRBJ1-3; D gene uncertain. The length of the CDR3 is 14 residues. Trimming left V 0 bases short and J 4 bases short, with 7 bases between. Germline V gene sequence: CDR1 LGHNA, CDR2 YNFKEQ. The CDR3 is CASSQDLVGNTIYF. CDR3 DNA: TGTGCCAGCAGCCAAGATCTGGTCGGAAACACCATATATTTT.